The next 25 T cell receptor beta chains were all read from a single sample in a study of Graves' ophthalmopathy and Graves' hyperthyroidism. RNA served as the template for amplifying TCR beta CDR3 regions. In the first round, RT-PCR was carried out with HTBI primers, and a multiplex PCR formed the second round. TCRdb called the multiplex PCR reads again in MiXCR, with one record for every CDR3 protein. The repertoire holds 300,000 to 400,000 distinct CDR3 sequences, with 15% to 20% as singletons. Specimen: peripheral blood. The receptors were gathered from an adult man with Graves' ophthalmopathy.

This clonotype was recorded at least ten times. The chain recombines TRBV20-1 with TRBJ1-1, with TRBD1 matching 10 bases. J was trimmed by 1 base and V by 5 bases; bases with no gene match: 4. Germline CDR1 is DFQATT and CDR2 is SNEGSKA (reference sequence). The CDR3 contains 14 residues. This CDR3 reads CSAPGTGANTEAFF. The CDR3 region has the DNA TGCAGTGCTCCCGGGACAGGGGCGAACACTGAAGCTTTCTTT.

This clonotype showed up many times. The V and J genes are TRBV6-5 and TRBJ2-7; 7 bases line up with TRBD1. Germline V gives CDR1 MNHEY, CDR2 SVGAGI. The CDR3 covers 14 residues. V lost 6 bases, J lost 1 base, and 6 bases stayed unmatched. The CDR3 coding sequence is TGTGCCAGCAGCCCGGGACAGCCATCCTACGAGCAGTACTTC. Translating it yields CASSPGQPSYEQYF.

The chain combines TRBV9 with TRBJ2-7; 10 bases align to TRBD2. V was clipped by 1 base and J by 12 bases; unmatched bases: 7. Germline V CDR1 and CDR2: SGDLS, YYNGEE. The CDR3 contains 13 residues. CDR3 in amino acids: CASSVLSGGVRYF. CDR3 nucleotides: TGTGCCAGCAGCGTATTAAGCGGGGGGGTGAGGTACTTC.

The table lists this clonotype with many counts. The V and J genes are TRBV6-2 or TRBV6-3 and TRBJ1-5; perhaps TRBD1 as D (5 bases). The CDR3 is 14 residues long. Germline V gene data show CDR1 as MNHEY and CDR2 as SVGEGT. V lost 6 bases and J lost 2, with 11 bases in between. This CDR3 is CASRMGVGNQPQHF. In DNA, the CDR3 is TGTGCCAGCAGGATGGGGGTCGGCAATCAGCCCCAGCATTTT.

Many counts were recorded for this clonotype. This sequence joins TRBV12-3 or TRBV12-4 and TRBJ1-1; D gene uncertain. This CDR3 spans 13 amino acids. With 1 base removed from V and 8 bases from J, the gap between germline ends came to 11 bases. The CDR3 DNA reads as TGTGCCAGCAGTTTAGTATTTCCGGCAGAAGCTTTCTTT. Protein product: CASSLVFPAEAFF.

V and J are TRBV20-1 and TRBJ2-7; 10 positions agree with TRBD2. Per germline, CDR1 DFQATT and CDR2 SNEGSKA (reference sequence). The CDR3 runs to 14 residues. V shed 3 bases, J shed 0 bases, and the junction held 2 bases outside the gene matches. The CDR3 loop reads CSASGTSASYEQYF. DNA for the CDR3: TGCAGTGCTAGCGGGACTAGCGCCTCCTACGAGCAGTACTTC.

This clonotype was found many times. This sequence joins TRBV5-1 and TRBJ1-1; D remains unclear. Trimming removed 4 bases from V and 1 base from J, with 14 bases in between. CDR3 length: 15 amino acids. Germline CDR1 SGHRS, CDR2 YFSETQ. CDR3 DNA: TGCGCCAGCAGCCCGCCGGGAGAGGGGAACACTGAAGCTTTCTTT. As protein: CASSPPGEGNTEAFF. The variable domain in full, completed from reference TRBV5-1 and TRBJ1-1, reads KAGVTQTPRYLIKTRGQQVTLSCSPISGHRSVSWYQQTPGQGLQFLFEYFSETQRNKGNFPGRFSGRQFSNSRSEMNVSTLELGDSALYLCASSPPGEGNTEAFFGQGTRLTVV.

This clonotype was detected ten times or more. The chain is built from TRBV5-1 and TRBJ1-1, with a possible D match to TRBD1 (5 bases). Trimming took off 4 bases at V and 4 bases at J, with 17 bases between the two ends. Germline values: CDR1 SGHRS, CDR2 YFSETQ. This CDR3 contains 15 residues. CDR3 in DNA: TGCGCCAGCAGCGACGGGACGCCGGGGGGCACTGAAGCTTTCTTT. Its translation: CASSDGTPGGTEAFF. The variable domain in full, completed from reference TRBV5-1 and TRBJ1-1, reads KAGVTQTPRYLIKTRGQQVTLSCSPISGHRSVSWYQQTPGQGLQFLFEYFSETQRNKGNFPGRFSGRQFSNSRSEMNVSTLELGDSALYLCASSDGTPGGTEAFFGQGTRLTVV.

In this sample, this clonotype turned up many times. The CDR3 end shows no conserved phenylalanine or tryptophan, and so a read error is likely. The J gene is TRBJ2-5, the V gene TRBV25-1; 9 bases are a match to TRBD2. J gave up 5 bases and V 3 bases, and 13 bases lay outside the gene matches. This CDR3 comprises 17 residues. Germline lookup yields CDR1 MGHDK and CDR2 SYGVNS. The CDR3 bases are TGTGCCAGCAGTGATCCCACCCCGGCGGGAGGGCGGGAGACCCAGTACCTC. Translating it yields CASSDPTPAGGRETQYL.

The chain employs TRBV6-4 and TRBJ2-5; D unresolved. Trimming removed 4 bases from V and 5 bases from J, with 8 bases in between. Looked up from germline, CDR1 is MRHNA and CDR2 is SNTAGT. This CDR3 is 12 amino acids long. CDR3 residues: CASSVVTETQYF. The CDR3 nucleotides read TGTGCCAGCAGTGTGGTGACGGAGACCCAGTACTTC.

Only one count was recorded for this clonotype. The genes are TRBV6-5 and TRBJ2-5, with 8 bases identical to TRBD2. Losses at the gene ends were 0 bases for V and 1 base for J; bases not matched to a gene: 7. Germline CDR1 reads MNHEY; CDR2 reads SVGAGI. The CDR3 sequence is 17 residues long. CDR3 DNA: TGTGCCAGCAGTTACTCGGTGGTAGCGGGACCCCAAGAGACCCAGTACTTC. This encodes CASSYSVVAGPQETQYF.

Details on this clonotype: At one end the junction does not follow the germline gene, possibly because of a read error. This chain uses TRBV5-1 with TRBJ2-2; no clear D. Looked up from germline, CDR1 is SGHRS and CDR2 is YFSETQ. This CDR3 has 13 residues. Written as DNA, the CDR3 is TGCGCCAGCAGTGATTCGAAAACCGGGGAGCTGTTTTTT. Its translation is CASSDSKTGELFF.

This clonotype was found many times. CDR3 sequence reads: CSAAQDSQGNSPLHF. The CDR3 DNA is TGCAGTGCTGCCCAGGACAGCCAGGGCAATTCACCCCTCCACTTT. This sequence joins TRBV20-1 and TRBJ1-6, with a tentative D call TRBD1 (6 bases). The CDR3 has 15 residues. Trimming stripped 5 bases from V and 7 bases from J, with 18 bases between. Per germline, CDR1 DFQATT and CDR2 SNEGSKA (reference sequence).

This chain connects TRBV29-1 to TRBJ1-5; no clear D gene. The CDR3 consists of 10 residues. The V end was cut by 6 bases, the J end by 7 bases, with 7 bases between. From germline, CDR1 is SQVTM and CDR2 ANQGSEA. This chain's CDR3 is CSVALQPQHF. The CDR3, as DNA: TGCAGCGTCGCCCTACAGCCCCAGCATTTT.

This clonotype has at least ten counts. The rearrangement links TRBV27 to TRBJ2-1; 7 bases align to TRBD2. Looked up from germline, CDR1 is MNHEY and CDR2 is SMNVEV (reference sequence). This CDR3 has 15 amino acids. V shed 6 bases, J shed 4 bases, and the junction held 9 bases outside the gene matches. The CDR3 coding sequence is TGTGCCAGCAGCACAGGACTAGTAGGTTACAATGAGCAGTTCTTC. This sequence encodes CASSTGLVGYNEQFF.

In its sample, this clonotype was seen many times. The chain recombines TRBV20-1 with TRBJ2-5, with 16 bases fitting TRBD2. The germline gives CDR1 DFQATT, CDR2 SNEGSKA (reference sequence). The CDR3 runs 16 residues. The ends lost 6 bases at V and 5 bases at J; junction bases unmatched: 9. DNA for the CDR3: TGCAGTGCCGAAGGGACTAGCGGGGGGGCCGGGGAGACCCAGTACTTC. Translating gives CSAEGTSGGAGETQYF.

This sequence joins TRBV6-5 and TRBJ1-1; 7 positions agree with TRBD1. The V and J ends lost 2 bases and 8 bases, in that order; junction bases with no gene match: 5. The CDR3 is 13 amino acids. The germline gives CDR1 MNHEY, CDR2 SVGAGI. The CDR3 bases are TGTGCCAGCAGTTACCGAGCAGGGGGAGAAGCTTTCTTT. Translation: CASSYRAGGEAFF.

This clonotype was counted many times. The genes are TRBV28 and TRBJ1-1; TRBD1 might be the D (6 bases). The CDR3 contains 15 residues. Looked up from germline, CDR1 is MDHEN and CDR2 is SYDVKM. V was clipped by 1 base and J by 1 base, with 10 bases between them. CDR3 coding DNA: TGTGCCAGCAGTTTATTCGACAGGTCGAACACTGAAGCTTTCTTT. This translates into CASSLFDRSNTEAFF.

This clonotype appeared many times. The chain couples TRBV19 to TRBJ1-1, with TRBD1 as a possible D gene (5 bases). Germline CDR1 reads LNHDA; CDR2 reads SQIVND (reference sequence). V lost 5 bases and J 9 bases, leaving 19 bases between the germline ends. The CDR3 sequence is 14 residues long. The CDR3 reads CASSAAGEGRKAFF. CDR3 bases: TGTGCCAGTAGTGCGGCGGGGGAGGGCCGTAAAGCTTTCTTT. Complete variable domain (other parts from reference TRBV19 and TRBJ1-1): DGGITQSPKYLFRKEGQNVTLSCEQNLNHDAMYWYRQDPGQGLRLIYYSQIVNDFQKGDIAEGYSVSREKKESFPLTVTSAQKNPTAFYLCASSAAGEGRKAFFGQGTRLTVV.

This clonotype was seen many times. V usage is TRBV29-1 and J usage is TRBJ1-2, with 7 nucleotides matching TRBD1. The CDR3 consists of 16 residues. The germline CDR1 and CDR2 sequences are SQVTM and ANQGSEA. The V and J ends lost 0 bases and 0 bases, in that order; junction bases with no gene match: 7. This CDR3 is CSVEDIGDSTNYGYTF. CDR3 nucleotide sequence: TGCAGCGTTGAAGATATAGGGGACAGTACTAACTATGGCTACACCTTC.

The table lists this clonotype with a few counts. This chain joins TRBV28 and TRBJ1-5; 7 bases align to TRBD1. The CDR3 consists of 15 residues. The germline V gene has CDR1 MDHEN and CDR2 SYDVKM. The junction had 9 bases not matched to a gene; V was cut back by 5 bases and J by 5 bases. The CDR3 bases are TGTGCCAGCAGTCCTCTGGGACAGAAGGATCAGCCCCAGCATTTT. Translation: CASSPLGQKDQPQHF.

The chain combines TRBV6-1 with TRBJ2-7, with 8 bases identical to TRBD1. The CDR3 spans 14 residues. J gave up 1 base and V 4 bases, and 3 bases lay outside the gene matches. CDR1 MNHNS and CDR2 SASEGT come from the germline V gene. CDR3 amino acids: CASSVTGGSYEQYF. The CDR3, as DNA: TGTGCCAGCAGTGTTACAGGGGGTTCCTACGAGCAGTACTTC.

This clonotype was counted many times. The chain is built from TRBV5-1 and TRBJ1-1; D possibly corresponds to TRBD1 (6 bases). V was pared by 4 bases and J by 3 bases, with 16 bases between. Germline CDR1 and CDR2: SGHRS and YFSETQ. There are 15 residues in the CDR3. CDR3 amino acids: CASSPRGEGYTEAFF. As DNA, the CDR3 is TGCGCCAGCAGCCCAAGGGGGGAGGGCTACACTGAAGCTTTCTTT.

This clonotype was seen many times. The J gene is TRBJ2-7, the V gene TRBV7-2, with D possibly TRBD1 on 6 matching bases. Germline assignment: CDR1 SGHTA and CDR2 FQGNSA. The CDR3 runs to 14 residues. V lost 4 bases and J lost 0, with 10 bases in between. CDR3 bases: TGTGCCAGCAGCTCAGGGGTCAGCTCCTACGAGCAGTACTTC. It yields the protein CASSSGVSSYEQYF.

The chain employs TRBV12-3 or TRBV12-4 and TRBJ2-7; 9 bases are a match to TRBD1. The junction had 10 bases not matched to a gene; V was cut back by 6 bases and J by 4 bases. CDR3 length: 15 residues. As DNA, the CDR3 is TGTGCCAGCAGGGTAACCGGGACAGGGCGTTACGAGCAGTACTTC. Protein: CASRVTGTGRYEQYF.